Presented here are 20 T cell receptor beta chains from one specimen sequenced in a study of blood T cell repertoires in COVID-19. Sequencing used immunoSEQ multiplex PCR; TCRdb keeps in-frame clones, though not all of them. This sample has 150,000 to 180,000 clones; under 90% occur once, and the top ten carry about 0.5%. Sequencing used peripheral blood. The origin of the receptors is a man aged 60 to 75 with acute or convalescent COVID-19.

The V call is TRBV6-5, the J call TRBJ1-2; 11 positions agree with TRBD1. V was pared by 6 bases and J by 7 bases, with 7 bases of the junction left unmatched. Germline-derived CDR1 and CDR2 are MNHEY and SVGAGI. The CDR3 extends over 14 amino acids. The CDR3 protein is CASSRTGTGGGYTF. CDR3 nucleotide sequence: TGTGCCAGCAGCCGAACCGGGACAGGGGGTGGCTACACCTTC.

V gene TRBV21-1 combines with J gene TRBJ2-7; no check of the table's D call, TRBD2, against the DNA was made. TRBV21-1 is a pseudogene segment. The CDR3 totals 17 residues. CDR3 DNA: TGTGCCAGCAGCAAAGACCCTCCGAGGGGGGGGTCCTACGAGCAGTACTTC. Translation: CASSKDPPRGGSYEQYF.

The chain has TRBV11-2 and TRBJ1-2, with 8 bases identical to TRBD1. V trimming: 5 bases; J trimming: 3 bases; junction bases outside the gene matches: 14. The CDR3 consists of 17 residues. Germline lookup yields CDR1 SGHAT and CDR2 FQNNGV. CDR3 DNA sequence: TGTGCCAGCAGCCCCCGGACAGGGTCCCTAGCCCACTATGGCTACACCTTC. Translated: CASSPRTGSLAHYGYTF.

The chain couples TRBV28 to TRBJ1-5; D is ambiguous. The CDR3 has 12 amino acids. The V end was cut by 4 bases, the J end by 9 bases, with 10 bases between. In germline, CDR1 is MDHEN, CDR2 SYDVKM. The CDR3 protein is CASSSGALPQHF. The CDR3 nucleotides are TGTGCCAGCAGTTCCGGAGCGTTGCCCCAGCATTTT.

The chain carries TRBV11-2 and TRBJ2-3; weak D call: TRBD1 (5 bases). This CDR3 has 15 amino acids. The germline V gene encodes CDR1 SGHAT and CDR2 FQNNGV. The germline V and J ends were trimmed by 0 bases and 8 bases, with 15 bases remaining between them. CDR3 sequence: CASSLDIGVQGTQYF. Written as DNA, the CDR3 is TGTGCCAGCAGCTTAGATATAGGGGTCCAAGGTACGCAGTATTTT. Complete variable domain (other parts from reference TRBV11-2 and TRBJ2-3): EAGVAQSPRYKIIEKRQSVAFWCNPISGHATLYWYQQILGQGPKLLIQFQNNGVVDDSQLPKDRFSAERLKGVDSTLKIQPAKLEDSAVYLCASSLDIGVQGTQYFGPGTRLTVL.

The chain employs TRBV5-6 and TRBJ1-2; the D gene is possibly TRBD1 (5 bases). CDR3 length: 13 amino acids. V was clipped by 5 bases and J by 3 bases, with 11 bases between them. The germline V gene encodes CDR1 SGHDT and CDR2 YYEEEE. CDR3 sequence: CASSLPRDYGYTF. The CDR3 bases are TGTGCCAGCAGTTTACCCAGGGACTATGGCTACACCTTC. Drawing the rest from reference TRBV5-6 and TRBJ1-2, the complete variable domain is DAGVTQSPTHLIKTRGQQVTLRCSPKSGHDTVSWYQQALGQGPQFIFQYYEEEERQRGNFPDRFSGHQFPNYSSELNVNALLLGDSALYLCASSLPRDYGYTFGSGTRLTVV.

The genes are TRBV11-2 and TRBJ2-5; TRBD1 matches at 11 bases. With V trimmed by 4 bases and J by 5 bases, 12 bases remained unmatched. The CDR3 loop spans 17 amino acids. Per germline, CDR1 SGHAT and CDR2 FQNNGV. In nucleotides, the CDR3 is TGTGCCAGCAGCTCCCGGACAGGGGGCGCCTTCGGGGAGACCCAGTACTTC. Encoded protein: CASSSRTGGAFGETQYF.

This chain links TRBV21-1 with TRBJ2-5; the table's D call TRBD2 went unverified against the DNA. TRBV21-1 is a recognized pseudogene. The CDR3 length is 16 residues. CDR3 residues: CASSKAGAGGPETQYF. The CDR3 DNA reads as TGTGCCAGCAGCAAAGCCGGCGCGGGAGGGCCGGAGACCCAGTACTTC.

This chain uses TRBV2 with TRBJ1-4; TRBD1 agrees at 11 bases. The CDR3 is 15 residues long. V was clipped by 6 bases and J by 6 bases; unmatched bases: 6. Per germline, CDR1 SNHLY and CDR2 FYNNEI. In DNA form, the CDR3 reads TGTGCCAGCAGGGACAGGGGGCAACTCGATGAAAAACTGTTTTTT. Translating it yields CASRDRGQLDEKLFF.

V gene TRBV27 combines with J gene TRBJ2-3; TRBD2 matches 14 bases. Germline V gene sequence: CDR1 MNHEY, CDR2 SMNVEV (reference sequence). This CDR3 spans 18 amino acids. The V and J ends lost 5 bases and 0 bases, in that order; junction bases with no gene match: 7. The CDR3 region has the DNA TGTGCCAGCAGTAGGAGACTAGCGGGGGGGCACAGCACAGATACGCAGTATTTT. Amino acid sequence: CASSRRLAGGHSTDTQYF.

As concerns this clone: Other DNA sequences from this sample encode an identical CDR3 as well. This chain links TRBV9 with TRBJ2-3, with 7 bases matching TRBD2. The CDR3 length is 15 residues. Germline values: CDR1 SGDLS, CDR2 YYNGEE. V was clipped by 0 bases and J by 3 bases; unmatched bases: 4. In DNA form, the CDR3 reads TGTGCCAGCAGCGTAGTGTCTAGCGGTACAGATACGCAGTATTTT. Translating gives CASSVVSSGTDTQYF.

V usage is TRBV20-1 and J usage is TRBJ1-2; D not resolved. V was pared by 3 bases and J by 1 base, with 9 bases between. The CDR3 contains 13 residues. Germline assignment: CDR1 DFQATT and CDR2 SNEGSKA (reference sequence). The chain's CDR3 is CSASMPVNYGYTF. Written as DNA, the CDR3 is TGCAGTGCTAGTATGCCGGTTAACTATGGCTACACCTTC.

The chain has TRBV5-1 and TRBJ1-3, with unresolved D. The V gene's germline CDR1 is SGHRS and CDR2 YFSETQ. The CDR3 has 14 amino acids. V dropped 0 bases and J dropped 3 bases, with 7 bases sitting between them. The CDR3 loop reads CASSLESIGNTIYF. The CDR3 DNA reads as TGCGCCAGCAGCTTGGAAAGCATTGGAAACACCATATATTTT.

The chain uses TRBV9 and TRBJ2-1, with D possibly being TRBD2 (6 bases). Trimming removed 4 bases from V and 4 bases from J, with 30 bases in between. Germline V gene lookup returns CDR1 SGDLS and CDR2 YYNGEE. CDR3 length: 20 amino acids. CDR3 protein: CASSPRVGDGSRHRYNEQFF. DNA for the CDR3: TGTGCCAGCAGCCCCCGGGTGGGAGACGGGAGCAGGCACAGGTACAATGAGCAGTTCTTC.

V is TRBV12-5 and J is TRBJ1-1; D remains ambiguous. Trimming removed 8 bases at V and 0 bases at J, with 34 bases between. Looked up from germline, CDR1 is LGHNT and CDR2 is FRNRAP. CDR3 length: 21 amino acids. The CDR3 DNA reads as TGTGCTAGTCTTTTTGGTGGGGTCCCCCTAGGGAGCCGCCCTTTGAACACTGAAGCTTTCTTT. This encodes CASLFGGVPLGSRPLNTEAFF. The full variable domain, in which reference TRBV12-5 and TRBJ1-1 provide the parts outside the CDR3, is DARVTQTPRHKVTEMGQEVTMRCQPILGHNTVFWYRQTMMQGLELLAYFRNRAPLDDSGMPKDRFSAEMPDATLATLKIQPSEPRDSAVYFCASLFGGVPLGSRPLNTEAFFGQGTRLTVV.

The chain combines TRBV9 with TRBJ2-5, with D hard to call. This CDR3 comprises 14 residues. V shed 0 bases and J shed 2 bases, with 8 bases lying between them. The germline CDR1 and CDR2 sequences are SGDLS and YYNGEE. CDR3: CASSVGLSQETQYF. For the CDR3, the DNA is TGTGCCAGCAGCGTAGGACTGTCACAAGAGACCCAGTACTTC.

This sequence joins TRBV5-5 and TRBJ2-1; D gene unclear. The CDR3 is 15 residues long. V was pared by 7 bases and J by 7 bases, with 21 bases between. Germline lookup yields CDR1 SGHKS and CDR2 YYEKEE (reference sequence). In DNA form, the CDR3 reads TGTGCCAGCCTCCCGGTGAAGGCCGCCGGGAATGAGCAGTTCTTC. Encoded protein: CASLPVKAAGNEQFF.

This clone has only a few counts. The rearrangement uses TRBV7-9 and TRBJ2-7, with a tentative D call TRBD1 (5 bases). Germline CDR1 is SEHNR and CDR2 is FQNEAQ (reference sequence). This CDR3 spans 14 amino acids. Trimming removed 1 base from V and 1 base from J, with 8 bases in between. The CDR3 loop is CASSLGDSSYEQYF. In DNA form, the CDR3 reads TGTGCCAGCAGCTTAGGAGACAGTTCCTACGAGCAGTACTTC.

This clone has a handful of counts. For the CDR3, the DNA is TGCGCCAGCAGCCCTGGACGAGGGGGCACCGGGGAGCTGTTTTTT. It yields the protein CASSPGRGGTGELFF. This chain joins TRBV5-1 and TRBJ2-2, with D possibly matching TRBD1 (6 bases). V was shortened by 4 bases and J by 4 bases, with 14 bases between the two germline ends. The CDR3 extends over 15 amino acids. CDR1 is SGHRS, CDR2 YFSETQ, per germline.

This clone showed up just a few times. The chain carries TRBV18 and TRBJ2-7; TRBD2 agrees at 9 bases. V shed 1 base and J 2 bases; nucleotides not matched to a gene: 3. This CDR3 has 15 residues. Germline V lookup: CDR1 KGHSH, CDR2 LQKENI. DNA for the CDR3: TGTGCCAGCTCACCACGGGCTAGCGGGGCCTACGAGCAGTACTTC. Translation gives CASSPRASGAYEQYF.